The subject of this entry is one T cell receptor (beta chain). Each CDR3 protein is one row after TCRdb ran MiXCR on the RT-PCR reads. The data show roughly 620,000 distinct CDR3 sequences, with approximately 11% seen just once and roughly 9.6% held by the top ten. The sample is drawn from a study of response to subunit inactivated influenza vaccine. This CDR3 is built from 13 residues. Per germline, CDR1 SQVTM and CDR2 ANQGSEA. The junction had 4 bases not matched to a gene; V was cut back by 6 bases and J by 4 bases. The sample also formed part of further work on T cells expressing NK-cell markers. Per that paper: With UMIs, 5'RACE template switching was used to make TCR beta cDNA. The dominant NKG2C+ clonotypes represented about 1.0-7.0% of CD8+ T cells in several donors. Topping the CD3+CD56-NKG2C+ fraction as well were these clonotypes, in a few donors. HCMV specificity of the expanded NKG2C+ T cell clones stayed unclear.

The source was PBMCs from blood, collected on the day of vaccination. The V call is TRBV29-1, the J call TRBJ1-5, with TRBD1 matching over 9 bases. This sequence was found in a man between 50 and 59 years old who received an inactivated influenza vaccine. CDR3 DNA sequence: TGCAGCGTGGGGACAGGGTGGAATCAGCCCCAGCATTTT. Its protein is CSVGTGWNQPQHF.